Detailed here is one T cell receptor beta chain. TCRdb's table, derived via immunoSEQ multiplex PCR, lists solely in-frame clones and lacks some. The repertoire has 70,000 to 90,000 clones, about 91% of them found once; the top ten carry roughly an eighth. The data stem from a study of OX40 agonist ivuxolimab in advanced cancers. Across the study: Dose-escalation subjects each had hepatocellular carcinoma, melanoma, renal cell or head and neck cancer.

The sequence derives from an adult with an advanced solid tumor such as melanoma, head and neck, liver or kidney cancer. The sequenced sample was CD4+ or CD8+ T cells sorted from blood, obtained in a trial of the OX40 agonist ivuxolimab.

The CDR3 DNA reads TGCAGCGTTGAAGATAGAAGGGGCCAAGAGACCCAGTACTTC. Its protein is CSVEDRRGQETQYF. The chain links TRBV29-1 to TRBJ2-5; D may be TRBD1 (5 bases). This CDR3 spans 14 amino acids. V gave up 0 bases and J gave up 1 base, with 9 bases separating them. Germline loops: CDR1 SQVTM, CDR2 ANQGSEA.